This T cell receptor (beta chain) was sequenced during a study of T cells in Graves' hyperthyroidism and ophthalmopathy. Regions amplified from RNA transcripts were the TCR beta CDR3 regions. The TCR CDR3 was amplified in a first-round RT-PCR using the HTBI primer set. MiXCR was run by TCRdb on the multiplex PCR reads, yielding one entry per CDR3 protein. This sample yields about 640,000 distinct CDR3 sequences, of which about 14% are seen a single time; about an eighth belongs to the top ten. Ten or more counts support this clonotype. CDR3 length: 15 residues. Trimming took 3 bases from V and 1 from J, leaving 14 bases between them. CDR1 and CDR2 from the germline V gene are DFQATT and SNEGSKA (reference sequence).

This clonotype was obtained from a woman in her fifties or sixties with Graves' ophthalmopathy. Sequencing was carried out using blood. J is TRBJ2-3 and V is TRBV20-1, with D maybe TRBD1 (5 bases). In DNA form, the CDR3 reads TGCAGTGCTAGTTTAGGGGAAAAACGCACAGATACGCAGTATTTT. It is translated as CSASLGEKRTDTQYF.